The 12 T cell receptor beta chains presented below share a single source sample, sequenced in a study of T cell responses to AZD1222 COVID-19 vaccine. The table came from immunoSEQ multiplex PCR; TCRdb's copy has only in-frame clones and leaves some out. The table shows about 73,000 clones, with about 87% occurring only once. Source: peripheral blood, taken on day 0 of AZD1222 vaccination. These receptor sequences come from an adult in good health.

The V call is TRBV29-1, the J call TRBJ1-1; 12 nucleotides agree with TRBD1. This CDR3 region has 16 residues. Germline CDR1 and CDR2: SQVTM and ANQGSEA. With V trimmed by 4 bases and J by 0 bases, 6 bases remained unmatched. In DNA, the CDR3 is TGCAGCGTTGGAGCCGGGACAGGGGGCCTGAACACTGAAGCTTTCTTT. Amino acid sequence: CSVGAGTGGLNTEAFF.

The chain couples TRBV9 to TRBJ2-1; tentatively, D is TRBD1 (6 bases). Germline-derived CDR1 and CDR2 are SGDLS and YYNGEE. Trimming removed 3 bases from V and 3 bases from J, with 13 bases in between. The CDR3 spans 15 residues. Here the CDR3 DNA reads TGTGCCAGCAGCGGATCCGGGACAAACTACAATGAGCAGTTCTTC. Translating gives CASSGSGTNYNEQFF. Full variable domain (rest looked up from reference TRBV9 and TRBJ2-1): DSGVTQTPKHLITATGQRVTLRCSPRSGDLSVYWYQQSLDQGLQFLIQYYNGEERAKGNILERFSAQQFPDLHSELNLSSLELGDSALYFCASSGSGTNYNEQFFGPGTRLTVL.

The chain has TRBV29-1 and TRBJ2-1, with D maybe TRBD1 (5 bases). Per the germline V gene, CDR1 is SQVTM and CDR2 is ANQGSEA. CDR3 length equals 14 residues. The germline V and J ends were trimmed by 4 bases and 8 bases, with 18 bases remaining between them. The CDR3, as DNA: TGCAGCGTTGGGGGCCTAACTTATCGGGATGAGCAGTTCTTC. Translation gives CSVGGLTYRDEQFF.

This clone came up a few times. The chain couples TRBV6-2 or TRBV6-3 to TRBJ2-7; 7 bases map to TRBD1. Losses at the gene ends were 2 bases for V and 4 bases for J; bases not matched to a gene: 5. The CDR3 consists of 14 residues. Germline CDR1 and CDR2: MNHEY and SVGEGT. The CDR3 region has the DNA TGTGCCAGCAGTTACGGGGACAGCTTTTACGAGCAGTACTTC. It encodes CASSYGDSFYEQYF.

The CDR3 reads CASSQQLAKNIQYF. For the CDR3, the DNA is TGTGCCAGCAGCCAACAACTAGCCAAAAACATTCAGTACTTC. The chain carries TRBV7-2 and TRBJ2-4; no definite D call. This CDR3 region has 14 residues. Per the germline V gene, CDR1 is SGHTA and CDR2 is FQGNSA. Trimming pared 5 bases from V and 0 bases from J, leaving 8 bases between.

This rearrangement joins TRBV27 to TRBJ1-1; D gene ambiguous. The CDR3 is 15 residues long. The V end lost 7 bases, the J end lost 1 base, and 16 bases lay between the germline ends. Germline V gives CDR1 MNHEY, CDR2 SMNVEV (reference sequence). CDR3 bases: TGTGCCAGCATCCCTAACGCGGTACCGAACACTGAAGCTTTCTTT. Protein sequence: CASIPNAVPNTEAFF.

This chain connects TRBV28 to TRBJ2-7; D is possibly TRBD1 (6 bases). There are 14 residues in the CDR3. Trimming left V 5 bases short and J 0 bases short, with 11 bases between. Germline lookup yields CDR1 MDHEN and CDR2 SYDVKM. This CDR3 reads CASSRQAPSYEQYF. The CDR3 DNA follows: TGTGCCAGCAGTCGACAGGCTCCCTCCTACGAGCAGTACTTC.

The gene calls are TRBV7-9 and TRBJ2-1, with TRBD2 identical over 12 bases. Germline V gene lookup returns CDR1 SEHNR and CDR2 FQNEAQ (reference sequence). The V segment lost 2 bases and the J segment 9 bases; nucleotides outside the gene matches: 11. The CDR3 loop spans 17 amino acids. The CDR3 protein is CASSLSSSGRAYGEQFF. DNA for the CDR3: TGTGCCAGCAGCTTATCTTCTAGCGGGAGGGCCTATGGTGAGCAGTTCTTC.

The gene calls are TRBV28 and TRBJ2-3; tentative D call: TRBD2 (5 bases). The V gene's germline CDR1 is MDHEN and CDR2 SYDVKM. Trimming left V 5 bases short and J 5 bases short, with 14 bases between. The CDR3 covers 14 residues. CDR3 nucleotides: TGTGCCAGCAGTCACACGGGATTTTTAGATACGCAGTATTTT. Translated, it gives CASSHTGFLDTQYF.

The rearrangement uses TRBV3-1 (or the pseudogene TRBV3-2) and TRBJ2-7; 8 positions match TRBD2. CDR3 length: 14 amino acids. The V gene's germline CDR1 is LGHDT and CDR2 YNNKEL (reference sequence). The V segment lost 3 bases and the J segment 1 base; nucleotides outside the gene matches: 2. The chain's CDR3 is CASSQSGGSYEQYF. DNA of the CDR3: TGTGCCAGCAGCCAGTCGGGAGGGTCCTACGAGCAGTACTTC.

The chain links TRBV7-3 to TRBJ2-2; D not resolved. Germline V CDR1 and CDR2: SGHTA, FQGTGA. Trimming took 5 bases from V and 3 from J, leaving 10 bases between them. The CDR3 runs to 14 residues. The CDR3 spells CASSPRPDTGELFF. In nucleotides, the CDR3 is TGTGCCAGCAGCCCCAGACCCGACACCGGGGAGCTGTTTTTT.

The chain has TRBV29-1 and TRBJ1-2, with a possible D match to TRBD1 (6 bases). The CDR3 sequence is 14 residues long. Germline V gene data show CDR1 as SQVTM and CDR2 as ANQGSEA. Trimming shortened V by 5 bases and J by 0 bases, and 13 bases separated the two germline ends. The CDR3 reads CSVPGGAPNYGYTF. For the CDR3, the DNA is TGCAGCGTTCCCGGGGGGGCCCCTAACTATGGCTACACCTTC.